What follows is one T cell receptor beta chain and its context. This sample is drawn from a study of blood T cell repertoires in COVID-19. From germline, CDR1 is SNHLY and CDR2 FYNNEI. Between the trimmed V and J ends, which lost 1 base and 4 bases, there was a span of 11 bases. This CDR3 has 15 residues. Authors' analysis steps: Reference gene primer amplification yielded estimated nucleated cell counts. TCRdb keeps only in-frame clones here, not all; method: immunoSEQ multiplex PCR. The V and J calls and clone size were taken over from that table, and D and trimming were inferred from the DNA. This table has roughly 500,000 clones, 80% to 90% appearing once.

The sequencing input was peripheral blood. The receptor's source is a man aged 18 to 29 with COVID-19, enrolled during active disease. The chain combines TRBV2 with TRBJ2-1, with D possibly TRBD2 on 6 matching bases. The CDR3 DNA follows: TGTGCCAGCAGTGAAGAAGAGGCGGGGTACAATGAGCAGTTCTTC. Residues: CASSEEEAGYNEQFF.